A single TCR beta chain is shown here with its context. The antigen is undetermined. CDR3 length: 16 residues. CDR1 and CDR2 from the germline V gene are SGHRS and YFSETQ. V shed 1 base and J shed 0 bases, with 13 bases lying between them. The sample comes from a study of beta chain features in type 1 diabetes. About the study: When patients were set against healthy donors, age, gender and cell yields were similar. Examination covered almost 110,000,000 sorted cells spanning all samples. Study-level findings and limits: PCR might favor shorter templates, equally in patients and controls. TCRB CDR3s were moderately but significantly shorter in Type 1 diabetes patients in all four CD4+ subsets.

TCRB transcripts that were expressed got sequenced, as all of the isolated RNA had been reverse transcribed. TCRdb's copy holds only in-frame clones and misses some; the assay was immunoSEQ multiplex PCR. This sample has 600,000 to 650,000 clones, with 15% found just once. Sequenced sample: naive CD4+ T cells from blood. The chain couples TRBV5-1 to TRBJ1-1, with D maybe TRBD1 (5 bases). The clonotype was recovered from a man between 18 and 35 years old in good health. CDR3: CASSLHSQGLNTEAFF. For the CDR3, the DNA is TGCGCCAGCAGCTTGCACTCTCAGGGATTGAACACTGAAGCTTTCTTT.